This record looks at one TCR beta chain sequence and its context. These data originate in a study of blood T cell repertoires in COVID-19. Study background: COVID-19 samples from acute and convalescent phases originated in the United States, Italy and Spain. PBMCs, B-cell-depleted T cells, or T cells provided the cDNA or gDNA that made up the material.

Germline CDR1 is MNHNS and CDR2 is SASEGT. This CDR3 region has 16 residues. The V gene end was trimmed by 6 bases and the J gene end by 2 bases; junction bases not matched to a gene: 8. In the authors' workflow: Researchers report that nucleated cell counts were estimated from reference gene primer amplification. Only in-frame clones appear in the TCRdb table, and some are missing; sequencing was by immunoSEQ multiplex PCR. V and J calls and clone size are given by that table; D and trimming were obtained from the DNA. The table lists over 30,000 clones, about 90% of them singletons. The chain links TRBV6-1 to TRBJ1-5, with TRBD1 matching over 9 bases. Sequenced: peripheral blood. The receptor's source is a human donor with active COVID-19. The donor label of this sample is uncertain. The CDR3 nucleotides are TGTGCCAGCAGGGAATACAGGGGGCTCGGCAATCAGCCCCAGCATTTT. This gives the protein CASREYRGLGNQPQHF.